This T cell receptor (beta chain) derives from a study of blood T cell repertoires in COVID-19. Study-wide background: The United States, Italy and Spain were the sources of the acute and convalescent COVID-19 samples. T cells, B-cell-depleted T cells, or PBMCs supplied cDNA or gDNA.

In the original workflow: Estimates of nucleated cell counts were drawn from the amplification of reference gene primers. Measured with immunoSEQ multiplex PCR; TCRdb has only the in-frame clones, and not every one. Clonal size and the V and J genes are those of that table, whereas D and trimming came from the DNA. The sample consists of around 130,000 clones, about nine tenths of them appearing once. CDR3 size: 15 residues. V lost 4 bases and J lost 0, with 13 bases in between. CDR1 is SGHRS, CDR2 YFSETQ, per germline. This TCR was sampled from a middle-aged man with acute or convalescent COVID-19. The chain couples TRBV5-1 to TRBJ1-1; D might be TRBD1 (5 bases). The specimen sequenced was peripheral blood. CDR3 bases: TGCGCCAGCAGCCCACGACAGTCAATGAACACTGAAGCTTTCTTT. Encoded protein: CASSPRQSMNTEAFF. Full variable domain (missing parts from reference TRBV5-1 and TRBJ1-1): KAGVTQTPRYLIKTRGQQVTLSCSPISGHRSVSWYQQTPGQGLQFLFEYFSETQRNKGNFPGRFSGRQFSNSRSEMNVSTLELGDSALYLCASSPRQSMNTEAFFGQGTRLTVV.